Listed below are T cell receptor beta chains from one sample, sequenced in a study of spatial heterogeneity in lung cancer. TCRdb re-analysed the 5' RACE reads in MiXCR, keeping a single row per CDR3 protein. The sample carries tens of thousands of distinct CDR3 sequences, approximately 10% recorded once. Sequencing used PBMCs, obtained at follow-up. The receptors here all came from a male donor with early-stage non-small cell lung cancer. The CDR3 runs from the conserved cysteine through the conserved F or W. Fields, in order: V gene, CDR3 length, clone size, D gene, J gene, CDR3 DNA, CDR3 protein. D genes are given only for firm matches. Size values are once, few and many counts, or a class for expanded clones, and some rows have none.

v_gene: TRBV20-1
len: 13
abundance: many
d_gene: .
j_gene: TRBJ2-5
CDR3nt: TGCAGTGCTCCTGAAGGGGCGCATGAGACCCAGTACTTC
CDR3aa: CSAPEGAHETQYF

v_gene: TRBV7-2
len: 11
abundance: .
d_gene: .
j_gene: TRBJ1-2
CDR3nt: TGTGCCAGCAGGTCTATGGAGGGCTACACCTTC
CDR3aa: CASRSMEGYTF

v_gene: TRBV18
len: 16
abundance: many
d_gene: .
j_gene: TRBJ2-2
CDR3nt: TGTGCCAGCTCACCACCCTCACAGCTGAACACCGGGGAGCTGTTTTTT
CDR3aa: CASSPPSQLNTGELFF

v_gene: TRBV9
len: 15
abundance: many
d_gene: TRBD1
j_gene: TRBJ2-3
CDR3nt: TGTGCCAGCAGCGTACCAGGGACAGGGGTAGATACGCAGTATTTT
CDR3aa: CASSVPGTGVDTQYF

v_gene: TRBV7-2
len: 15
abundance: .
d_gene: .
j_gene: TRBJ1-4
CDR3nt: TGTGCCAGCAGCTTAGCGCTGGGCGGTAATGAAAAACTGTTTTTT
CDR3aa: CASSLALGGNEKLFF

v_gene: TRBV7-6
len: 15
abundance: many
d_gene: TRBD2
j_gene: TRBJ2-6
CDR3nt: TGTGCCAGCAGCTTTGGACTAGCTGGGGCCAACGTCCTGACTTTC
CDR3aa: CASSFGLAGANVLTF

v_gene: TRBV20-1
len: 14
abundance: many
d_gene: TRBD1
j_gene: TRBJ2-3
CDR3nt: TGCAGTGCAAGGGGACAGTTTAGCACAGATACGCAGTATTTT
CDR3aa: CSARGQFSTDTQYF

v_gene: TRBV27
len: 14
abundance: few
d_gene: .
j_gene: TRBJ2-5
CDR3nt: TGTGCCAGCAGTTCAACGGGCTCCCGGAGATCCCAGTACTTC
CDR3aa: CASSSTGSRRSQYF

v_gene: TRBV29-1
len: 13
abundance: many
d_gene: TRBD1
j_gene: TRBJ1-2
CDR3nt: TGCAGCACCTCCGACAGGGATACATCCGGCTACACCTTC
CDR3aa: CSTSDRDTSGYTF

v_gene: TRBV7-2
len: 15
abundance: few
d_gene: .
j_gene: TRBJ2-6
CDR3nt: TGTGCCAGCAGCTTTTATTTATCTGGGGCCAACGTCCTGACTTTC
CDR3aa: CASSFYLSGANVLTF

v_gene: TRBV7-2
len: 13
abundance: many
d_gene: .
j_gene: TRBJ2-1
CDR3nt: TGTGCCAGCAGCCGTGAGCGCTTCAATGAGCAGTTCTTC
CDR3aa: CASSRERFNEQFF

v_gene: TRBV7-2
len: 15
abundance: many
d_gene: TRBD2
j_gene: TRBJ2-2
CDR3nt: TGTGCCAGCAGCTCCGGGACTAGTTACACCGGGGAGCTGTTTTTT
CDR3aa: CASSSGTSYTGELFF

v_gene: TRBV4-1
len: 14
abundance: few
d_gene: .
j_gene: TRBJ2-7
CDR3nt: TGCGCCAGCAGCCAAACGACCACAGGGTTCGAGCAGTACTTC
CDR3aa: CASSQTTTGFEQYF

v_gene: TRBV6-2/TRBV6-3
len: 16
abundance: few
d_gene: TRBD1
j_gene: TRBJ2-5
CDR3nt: TGTGCCAGCAGTTCCGGGACCGGGACAGGGACCGAGACCCAGTACTTC
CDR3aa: CASSSGTGTGTETQYF

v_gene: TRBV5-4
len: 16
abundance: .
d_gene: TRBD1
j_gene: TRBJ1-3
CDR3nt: TGTGCCAGCAGCTCACCCGGGACAGGGCCTGGAAACACCATATATTTT
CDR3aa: CASSSPGTGPGNTIYF

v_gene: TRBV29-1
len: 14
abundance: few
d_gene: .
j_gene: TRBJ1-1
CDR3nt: TGCAGCGTTGAGGCGCGGGTTCCAGGCACTGAAGCTTTCTTT
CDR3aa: CSVEARVPGTEAFF

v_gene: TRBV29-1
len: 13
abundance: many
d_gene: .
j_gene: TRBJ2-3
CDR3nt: TGCAGCGTTGAGGGGGACAGCACAGATACGCAGTATTTT
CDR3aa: CSVEGDSTDTQYF

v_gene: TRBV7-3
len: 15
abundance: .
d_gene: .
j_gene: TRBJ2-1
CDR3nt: TGTGCCAGCAGCCGCGACAGGAACCCCTACAATGAGCAGTTCTTC
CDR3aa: CASSRDRNPYNEQFF

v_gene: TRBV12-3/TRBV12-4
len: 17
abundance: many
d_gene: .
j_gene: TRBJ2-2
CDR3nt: TGTGCCAGCAGTCAATGGGCCAGGGAATGGTATACCGGGGAGCTGTTTTTT
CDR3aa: CASSQWAREWYTGELFF

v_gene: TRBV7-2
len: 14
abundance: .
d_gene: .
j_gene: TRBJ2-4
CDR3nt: TGTGCCAGCAGCTACAGGTGGACCAAAAACATTCAGTACTTC
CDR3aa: CASSYRWTKNIQYF

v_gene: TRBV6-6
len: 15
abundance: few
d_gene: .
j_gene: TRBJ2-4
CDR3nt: TGTGCCAGCACAGGGGGCGGGAGTAGGGGAAACATTCAGTACTTC
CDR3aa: CASTGGGSRGNIQYF

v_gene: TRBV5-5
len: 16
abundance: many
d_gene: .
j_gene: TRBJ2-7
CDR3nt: TGTGCCAGCAGCTTGAGCCCTGACCCCCAATTCTACGAGCAGTACTTC
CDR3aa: CASSLSPDPQFYEQYF

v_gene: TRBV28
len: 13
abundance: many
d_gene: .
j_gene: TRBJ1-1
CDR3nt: TGTGCCAGCACCTTATCAGGGAGCGGTGAAGCTTTCTTT
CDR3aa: CASTLSGSGEAFF

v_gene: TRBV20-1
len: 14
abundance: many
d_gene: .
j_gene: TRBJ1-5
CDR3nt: TGCAGTGCTAGAGTGAACTACGCCCATCAGCCCCAGCATTTT
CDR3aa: CSARVNYAHQPQHF

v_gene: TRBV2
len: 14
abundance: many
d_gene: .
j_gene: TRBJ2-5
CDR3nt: TGTGCCAGCCTTCGTGGCAGCTACCAAGAGACCCAGTACTTC
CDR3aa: CASLRGSYQETQYF

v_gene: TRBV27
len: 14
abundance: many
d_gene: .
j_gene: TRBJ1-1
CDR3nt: TGTGCCAGCAGGCAGGGTGGTTCGAACACTGAAGCTTTCTTT
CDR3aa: CASRQGGSNTEAFF

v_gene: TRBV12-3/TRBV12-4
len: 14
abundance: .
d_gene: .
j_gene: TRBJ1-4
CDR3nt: TGTGCCAGCAGTTTTCAGGGAGGCAATGAAAAACTGTTTTTT
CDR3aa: CASSFQGGNEKLFF

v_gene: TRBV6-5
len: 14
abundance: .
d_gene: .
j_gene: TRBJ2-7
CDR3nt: TGTGCCAGCAGTTACTCGAGGAATCGCGACGAGCAGTACTTC
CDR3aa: CASSYSRNRDEQYF

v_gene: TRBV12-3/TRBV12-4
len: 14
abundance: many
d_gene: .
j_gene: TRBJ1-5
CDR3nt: TGTGCCAGCAGTTTAGGCCAAGGGTTTCAGCCCCAGCATTTT
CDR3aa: CASSLGQGFQPQHF

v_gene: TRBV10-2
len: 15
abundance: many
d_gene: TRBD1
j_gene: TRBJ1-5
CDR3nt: TGCGCCAGCAGTGAGGCCGGAACAGGGGGTCAGCCCCAGCATTTT
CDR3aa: CASSEAGTGGQPQHF

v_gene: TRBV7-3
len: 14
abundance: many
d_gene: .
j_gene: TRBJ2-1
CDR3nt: TGTGCCAGCAGCCCCGGTAGCGGTTACAATGAGCAGTTCTTC
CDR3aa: CASSPGSGYNEQFF

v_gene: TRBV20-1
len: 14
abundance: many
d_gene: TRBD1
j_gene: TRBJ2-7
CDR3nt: TGCAGTGCAAGCCGGGACAGGGGTACCTACGAGCAGTACTTC
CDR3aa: CSASRDRGTYEQYF

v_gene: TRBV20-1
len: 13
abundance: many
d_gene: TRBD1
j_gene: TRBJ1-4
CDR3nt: TGCAGTGCTACCGGGACAGCTAATGAAAAACTGTTTTTT
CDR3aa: CSATGTANEKLFF

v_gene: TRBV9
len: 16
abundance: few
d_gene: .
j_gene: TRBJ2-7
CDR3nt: TGTGCCAGCAGCGTAGGGTCCCCGGGATCGGGCTACGAGCAGTACTTC
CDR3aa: CASSVGSPGSGYEQYF

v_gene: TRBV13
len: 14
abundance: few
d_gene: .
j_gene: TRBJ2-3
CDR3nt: TGTGCCAGCAGCGCGAAGCGGCTCACAGATACGCAGTATTTT
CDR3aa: CASSAKRLTDTQYF